The rows below give T cell receptor beta chains drawn from one sample of a study of blood T cells in healthy people across ages. Via MiXCR, TCRdb re-called the 5' RACE reads, giving one row per CDR3 protein. Seen here are some 1,000,000 distinct CDR3 sequences, about 25% observed once, and the top ten hold approximately 0.7%. The sample was also reused in another study, on T cells of mothers and their children.

Sequenced input: blood. The receptors here all came from a girl between 2 and 10 years old in good health. CDR3s leave out the opening cysteine and the closing phenylalanine or tryptophan. Each record gives: clone size, V gene, J gene, CDR3 protein. The size of a clone is reported for some rows only, either as once, few or many, or as a class for expanded clones.

>few|TRBV4-2|TRBJ1-2
ASSQEGSLKFNYGYT
>.|TRBV12-3/TRBV12-4|TRBJ1-5
ASRPGQNQPQH
>.|TRBV5-4|TRBJ1-6
ASSFTQGFNSPLH
>.|TRBV29-1|TRBJ2-3
SGRTSDTQY
>.|TRBV4-3|TRBJ2-3
AGSQDRFGAVDTQY
>many|TRBV9|TRBJ2-6
ASSVGGSGANVLT
>.|TRBV2|.
ASIRGLETQY
>.|TRBV12-3/TRBV12-4|TRBJ1-1
ASSFKANTEAF
>many|TRBV6-5|TRBJ2-1
ASSYGLYNEQF
>few|TRBV12-5|.
ASGLPGDTYNEQF
>few|TRBV5-1|TRBJ2-7
ASSLAISGRADEQY
>.|TRBV12-3/TRBV12-4|TRBJ2-7
ASSLVLSWKSGISYEQY
>.|TRBV3-1|.
ASSHSGLAGYNEQF
>few|TRBV7-2|TRBJ2-6
ASSLVTGTNVLT
>few|TRBV3-1|TRBJ2-1
ASSHRRGNEQF
>.|TRBV7-9|TRBJ1-2
ASSPPGGGIYGYT
>.|TRBV6-1|TRBJ2-5
ASSEGIFIQGIETQY
>many|TRBV5-1|TRBJ2-3
ASSVVGDTQY
>.|TRBV28|TRBJ2-5
ASSSVGSRWETQY
>.|TRBV11-2|TRBJ1-4
ATLPGTANEKLF
>few|TRBV7-3|TRBJ2-1
ASSAGLDLNEQF
>.|TRBV4-3|TRBJ2-2
ASSQEVATNTGELF
>.|TRBV28|.
ASSFPGSGPHEQY
>few|TRBV5-6|TRBJ2-1
ASSFLGVYNEQF
>few|TRBV7-2|TRBJ2-3
ASSRGGVGTDTQY
>few|TRBV27|TRBJ2-2
ASSPGTGGIPGELF
>.|TRBV7-8|TRBJ2-7
ASSPAGAGGAYEQY
>.|TRBV29-1|.
SVVTRLAINEQY
>few|TRBV27|TRBJ1-1
ASSYDRVYTEAF
>.|TRBV28|TRBJ1-1
ASQGFEGIRTEAF
>.|TRBV3-1|TRBJ2-1
ASSYAGATVGEQF
>.|TRBV6-6|TRBJ1-5
ASSYLITTQPQH
>.|TRBV20-1|TRBJ2-5
SSLAPSQETQY
>few|TRBV7-9|TRBJ1-1
ASSDTGTEAF
>.|TRBV12-3/TRBV12-4|TRBJ2-3
ASRGQADFTDTQY
>many|TRBV28|TRBJ2-2
ASSPPDHPQGTGELF
>.|TRBV12-3/TRBV12-4|TRBJ1-1
ASRPWDRRNTEAF
>.|TRBV9|TRBJ2-5
ASSPRVQHAETQY
>few|TRBV4-1|TRBJ2-1
ASSQHYDNEQF
>.|TRBV20-1|TRBJ2-7
SGRDRGRASYEQY
>.|TRBV6-5|TRBJ2-4
ASSYWGGGNIQY